This TCR beta chain was sequenced during a study of cytomegalovirus exposure and HLA in healthy donors. About the study: Earlier findings included 100 million to 130 million unique TCR beta sequences obtained from 150 million to 200 million T cells. Study outcomes and limitations: Earlier analysis yielded a pattern in which most TCR beta V segments were productive about 90% or about 30% of the time.

A note on this clone: What it binds is unknown.

It was with 60 Vbeta and 13 Jbeta primers that the PCR ran. TCRdb's table, derived via immunoSEQ multiplex PCR, lists solely in-frame clones and lacks some. This sample's table reports about 160,000 clones. The CDR3 consists of 16 residues. CDR1 is SGHRS and CDR2 is YFSETQ in the germline V gene. Trimming cost V 4 bases and J 8 bases; bases outside gene matches: 8. Sequencing was carried out using PBMCs. This clonotype was obtained from a woman in her fifties or sixties in good health and CMV-seronegative. This chain uses TRBV5-1 with TRBJ2-1; 14 bases align to TRBD2. The CDR3 is CASSGLAGGLTDEQFF. CDR3 nucleotide sequence: TGCGCCAGCAGCGGACTAGCGGGAGGATTGACGGATGAGCAGTTCTTC.